These 7 T cell receptor beta chains came from one sample sequenced in a study of CD8 T cells in ankylosing spondylitis. Via MiXCR, TCRdb re-called the 5' RACE reads, giving one row per CDR3 protein. The sample carries roughly 120,000 distinct CDR3 sequences, 7% recorded once. Input material: blood, either unsorted or a sorted T cell fraction (not recorded which). All receptors derive from a male donor with ankylosing spondylitis or in good health (not recorded which).

At least ten counts were recorded for this clonotype. This chain connects TRBV21-1 to TRBJ2-1; no check of the table's D call, TRBD2, against the DNA was made. TRBV21-1 is recorded as a pseudogene. The CDR3 has 15 amino acids. This CDR3 is CASSKAALADNEQFF. In nucleotides, the CDR3 is TGTGCCAGCAGCAAAGCCGCCCTCGCGGACAATGAGCAGTTCTTC.

There are many counts of this clonotype. V usage is TRBV12-3 or TRBV12-4 and J usage is TRBJ1-1; weak D call: TRBD1 (6 bases). V was trimmed by 5 bases and J by 7 bases, leaving 17 bases between them. This CDR3 contains 14 residues. CDR3 nucleotides: TGTGCCAGCAGTCGAGACAGGTTCTATATTGAAGCTTTCTTT. It is translated as CASSRDRFYIEAFF.

This clonotype was counted at least ten times. The chain uses TRBV7-9 and TRBJ2-7; D is possibly TRBD1 (6 bases). Germline assignment: CDR1 SEHNR and CDR2 FQNEAQ (reference sequence). Trimming removed 2 bases at V and 2 bases at J, with 13 bases between. This CDR3 spans 15 amino acids. In DNA form, the CDR3 reads TGTGCCAGCAGCTTATCTCCCGGGACACCCTACGAGCAGTACTTC. Translating gives CASSLSPGTPYEQYF.

The gene calls are TRBV7-3 and TRBJ2-3, with TRBD2 matching over 7 bases. V lost 8 bases, J lost 1 base, and 3 bases stayed unmatched. Germline V CDR1 and CDR2: SGHTA, FQGTGA. CDR3 length: 13 residues. The CDR3 loop is CASGSGGTDTQYF. CDR3 nucleotides: TGTGCCAGCGGGAGCGGGGGCACAGATACGCAGTATTTT.

The chain is built from TRBV3-1 and TRBJ2-5, with TRBD1 matching over 7 bases. CDR1 is LGHDT and CDR2 is YNNKEL in the germline V gene (reference sequence). CDR3 length: 18 residues. J gave up 5 bases and V 11 bases, and 26 bases lay outside the gene matches. Here the CDR3 DNA reads TGTGCCTGCTCCCAAGGCTCGAAGTTTCAGGGGGAAGAGGAGACCCAGTACTTC. Its translation is CACSQGSKFQGEEETQYF.

As for this clonotype: Since a much larger clone is just one base distant, this may be a read error. The genes are TRBV20-1 and TRBJ2-7; D is ambiguous. The CDR3 consists of 12 residues. The germline V gene encodes CDR1 DFQATT and CDR2 SNEGSKA (reference sequence). The CDR3 reads CGASSYSDEQYF. The CDR3 coding sequence is TGCGGTGCTAGTTCATATTCGGACGAGCAGTACTTC.

The chain couples TRBV5-1 to TRBJ1-4; D call uncertain. Trimming shortened V by 4 bases and J by 8 bases, and 18 bases separated the two germline ends. CDR3 size: 15 residues. Per the germline V gene, CDR1 is SGHRS and CDR2 is YFSETQ. The CDR3 nucleotides read TGCGCCAGCAGCCGCTATGGCAGCGGTAGGGAAAAACTGTTTTTT. Translation: CASSRYGSGREKLFF. The full variable domain, completed using reference TRBV5-1 and TRBJ1-4, is KAGVTQTPRYLIKTRGQQVTLSCSPISGHRSVSWYQQTPGQGLQFLFEYFSETQRNKGNFPGRFSGRQFSNSRSEMNVSTLELGDSALYLCASSRYGSGREKLFFGSGTQLSVL.